The 23 T cell receptor beta chains below come from one sample, sequenced in a study of post-analysis software for immune sequencing data. General observations from the study: Roughly 5 TRBV segments, TRBV5-6, TRBV5-1 and TRBV20-1 among them, were found more frequent in patients than controls.

Each TCR beta cDNA library carried unique molecular identifiers. MiXCR, applied by TCRdb to the PCR reads, yields one record per CDR3 protein. The sample carries 750,000 to 950,000 distinct CDR3 sequences, around 45% recorded once. These receptors' antigens are unknown. The material sequenced was blood. The receptors stem from a girl between 10 and 17 years old with multiple sclerosis.

V gene TRBV12-3 or TRBV12-4 combines with J gene TRBJ2-7; D remains ambiguous. This CDR3 contains 16 residues. Trimming took 9 bases from V and 2 from J, leaving 23 bases between them. CDR3 region: CASSEIPGSRTYEQYF. The CDR3 DNA reads TGTGCCAGTAGTGAAATCCCCGGATCACGGACCTACGAGCAGTACTTC.

This sequence joins TRBV24-1 and TRBJ2-5, with 8 bases matching TRBD1. V was pared by 3 bases and J by 5 bases, with 4 bases of the junction left unmatched. The CDR3 is 14 residues long. Germline CDR1 reads KGHDR; CDR2 reads SFDVKD. The DNA for the CDR3 is TGTGCCACCAGTGATCCCCGACAGGGGGAGACCCAGTACTTC. It is translated as CATSDPRQGETQYF.

This clonotype has only a few counts. The CDR3 DNA reads as TGCAGTGCTAGAGATCAAGTCGGCGGTCAGCCCCAGCATTTT. It translates to CSARDQVGGQPQHF. The chain couples TRBV20-1 to TRBJ1-5; no clear D gene. Germline CDR1 is DFQATT and CDR2 is SNEGSKA (reference sequence). This CDR3 comprises 14 residues. V lost 0 bases to trimming and J lost 6 bases, with 12 bases between them.

This clonotype was seen ten or more times. The genes are TRBV6-5 and TRBJ2-7; D not resolved. CDR1 and CDR2 (germline): MNHEY, SVGAGI. The length of the CDR3 is 11 residues. V was clipped by 0 bases and J by 6 bases, with 3 bases between them. CDR3 DNA sequence: TGTGCCAGCAGTTACTCAGCCGAGCAGTACTTC. Translated: CASSYSAEQYF.

J is TRBJ2-7 and V is TRBV7-9; D not resolved. Germline V gives CDR1 SEHNR, CDR2 FQNEAQ (reference sequence). Deletions cut 5 bases from V and 4 bases from J, with 18 bases between. This CDR3 has 15 residues. This CDR3 reads CASSVGNSLKYEQYF. The CDR3 nucleotides read TGTGCCAGCAGCGTCGGTAACAGCCTAAAGTACGAGCAGTACTTC.

The CDR3 region is CSVEGALRGPTDTQYF. The CDR3 DNA reads TGCAGCGTTGAAGGGGCTCTCAGGGGGCCAACAGATACGCAGTATTTT. This chain joins TRBV29-1 and TRBJ2-3; TRBD1 matches 8 bases. This CDR3 contains 16 residues. V lost 1 base, J lost 3 bases, and 9 bases stayed unmatched. Germline assignment: CDR1 SQVTM and CDR2 ANQGSEA.

This clonotype was seen more than once but under ten times. The chain employs TRBV6-2 or TRBV6-3 and TRBJ2-4; tentative D call: TRBD2 (6 bases). The J call is uncertain, as TRBJ2-7 better fits the DNA end. The CDR3 is 13 amino acids. The V gene's germline CDR1 is MNHEY and CDR2 SVGEGT. In DNA form, the CDR3 reads TGTGCCAGCAGTTACCGACTAGGTGGCGAGCAGTACTTC. Its protein is CASSYRLGGEQYF.

This rearrangement joins TRBV27 to TRBJ2-1; 10 bases map to TRBD1. Germline-derived CDR1 and CDR2 are MNHEY and SMNVEV (reference sequence). V lost 2 bases and J lost 7; bases outside the gene matches: 5. The CDR3 totals 15 residues. CDR3 residues: CASSLAWTGGNEQFF. The CDR3 DNA reads TGTGCCAGCAGTTTAGCATGGACAGGGGGAAATGAGCAGTTCTTC.

This clonotype turned up a few times. The CDR3 protein is CASSSAIQTQYF. CDR3 bases: TGTGCCAGCAGCTCCGCTATACAGACCCAGTACTTC. The V call is TRBV11-1, the J call TRBJ2-5; D is uncertain. Trimming stripped 4 bases from V and 6 bases from J, with 9 bases between. This CDR3 contains 12 residues. The germline V gene has CDR1 SGHAT and CDR2 FQDESV (reference sequence).

This rearrangement joins TRBV12-3 or TRBV12-4 to TRBJ2-1; 7 bases match TRBD2. The CDR3 runs 19 residues. J was trimmed by 5 bases and V by 6 bases; bases with no gene match: 22. CDR3 protein: CASRSTAIRREKAHNEQFF. The CDR3 nucleotides are TGTGCCAGCAGGTCAACAGCCATACGGCGGGAGAAAGCCCACAATGAGCAGTTCTTC.

In its sample, this clonotype was seen a few times. V usage is TRBV10-3 and J usage is TRBJ2-5; 8 bases are shared with TRBD1. Near its end, the DNA agrees better with TRBJ2-7, so the J call may be wrong. The CDR3 has 14 amino acids. CDR1 is ENHRY, CDR2 SYGVKD, per germline. CDR3 amino acids: CAIRSWDRTPEQYF. The CDR3 DNA reads as TGTGCCATCAGGAGCTGGGACAGGACCCCCGAGCAGTACTTC.

This clonotype has a handful of counts. The rearrangement links TRBV24-1 to TRBJ2-3, with 9 bases lining up with TRBD2. The CDR3 spans 16 residues. J gave up 1 base and V 3 bases, and 4 bases lay outside the gene matches. From germline, CDR1 is KGHDR and CDR2 SFDVKD. DNA for the CDR3: TGTGCCACCAGTGATCCGAGGACTAGCGGCACAGATACGCAGTATTTT. Protein: CATSDPRTSGTDTQYF.

This clonotype was recorded a few times. The chain carries TRBV5-1 and TRBJ2-4; TRBD2 is a possible D gene (5 bases). The tail of the sequence fits TRBJ2-7 better, so the J call may be wrong. This CDR3 is built from 15 residues. The germline V gene encodes CDR1 SGHRS and CDR2 YFSETQ. The CDR3 loop reads CASSLAEQRNYEQYF. The DNA for the CDR3 is TGCGCCAGCAGCTTGGCCGAGCAGCGGAATTACGAGCAGTACTTC.

This clonotype was seen more than once but under ten times. The chain links TRBV7-9 to TRBJ1-2, with D perhaps matching TRBD1 (5 bases). Germline V lookup: CDR1 SEHNR, CDR2 FQNEAQ (reference sequence). This CDR3 spans 17 amino acids. Trimming took 5 bases from V and 1 from J, leaving 20 bases between them. The CDR3 spells CASSVLGAPTINYGYTF. Written as DNA, the CDR3 is TGTGCCAGCAGCGTTCTAGGGGCTCCAACTATTAACTATGGCTACACCTTC.

This clonotype was recorded many times. The genes are TRBV29-1 and TRBJ2-7; a possible D gene is TRBD1 (5 bases). The V gene lost 4 bases and the J gene lost 3 bases, with 10 bases spanning the gap. Germline loops: CDR1 SQVTM, CDR2 ANQGSEA. The CDR3 loop spans 12 amino acids. Written as DNA, the CDR3 is TGCAGCGTTGTGGCAGGGCTCTACGAGCAGTACTTC. Protein product: CSVVAGLYEQYF.

CDR3 in DNA: TGTGCCAGCAGCCTCCCGGGACTAGCGGGAGGACCCACAGATACGCAGTATTTT. Encoded protein: CASSLPGLAGGPTDTQYF. The rearrangement joins TRBV12-3 or TRBV12-4 to TRBJ2-3, with 15 bases fitting TRBD2. There are 18 residues in the CDR3. With 6 bases clipped from V and 2 bases from J, the junction kept 9 bases outside the gene matches.

This clonotype appeared a few times. The chain uses TRBV5-1 and TRBJ1-2, with D perhaps TRBD1 (6 bases). V was pared by 4 bases and J by 6 bases, with 16 bases between. The CDR3 runs to 14 residues. Germline V gene data show CDR1 as SGHRS and CDR2 as YFSETQ. The CDR3 sequence: CASSVKGQWHGYTF. The CDR3 DNA reads as TGCGCCAGCAGCGTTAAAGGACAGTGGCATGGCTACACCTTC.

The chain combines TRBV10-3 with TRBJ2-3, with 9 nucleotides matching TRBD2. V dropped 10 bases and J dropped 2; count of bases not matched to a gene: 4. The CDR3 extends over 13 amino acids. Germline V gene sequence: CDR1 ENHRY, CDR2 SYGVKD. The CDR3: CATGTSTTDTQYF. The CDR3, as DNA: TGTGCCACCGGGACTAGCACCACAGATACGCAGTATTTT.

This chain uses TRBV29-1 with TRBJ2-5, with TRBD1 matching 7 bases. Germline assignment: CDR1 SQVTM and CDR2 ANQGSEA. The CDR3 has 14 amino acids. The junction had 9 bases not matched to a gene; V was cut back by 6 bases and J by 2 bases. The CDR3 DNA sequence: TGCAGCGTCCGGGACAGTGGGCCACAAGAGACCCAGTACTTC. It codes for CSVRDSGPQETQYF.

V usage is TRBV6-1 and J usage is TRBJ2-7, with D possibly matching TRBD2 (5 bases). This CDR3 has 15 residues. Trimming pared 4 bases from V and 5 bases from J, leaving 18 bases between. Germline loops: CDR1 MNHNS, CDR2 SASEGT. In nucleotides, the CDR3 is TGTGCCAGCAGTGTTCCTACGAGGGCTTCCGACGAGCAGTACTTC. As protein: CASSVPTRASDEQYF.

The CDR3: CASSFTGPGQPQHF. Written as DNA, the CDR3 is TGTGCCAGCAGCTTTACAGGGCCCGGTCAGCCCCAGCATTTT. The genes are TRBV12-3 or TRBV12-4 and TRBJ1-5; D possibly corresponds to TRBD1 (6 bases). Trimming removed 6 bases from V and 6 bases from J, with 15 bases in between. The CDR3 spans 14 residues.

A few counts support this clonotype. Sequence at one end of the junction differs from germline and may be a read error. The chain links TRBV7-2 to TRBJ2-7, with TRBD1 matching over 8 bases. This CDR3 has 15 amino acids. Germline assignment: CDR1 SGHTA and CDR2 FQGNSA. The DNA for the CDR3 is TGTGCCAGCAGCATGGGACAGGCGCCAACCTACGGGCAGTACTTC. It encodes CASSMGQAPTYGQYF.

V and J are TRBV5-1 and TRBJ2-1, with D possibly being TRBD2 (6 bases). V was clipped by 0 bases and J by 5 bases, with 12 bases between them. CDR3 length: 15 residues. Germline CDR1 is SGHRS and CDR2 is YFSETQ. CDR3 in DNA: TGCGCCAGCAGCTTGGGTCCGGGACTGCACAATGAGCAGTTCTTC. Amino acid sequence: CASSLGPGLHNEQFF.